Below are 22 T cell receptor beta chains sequenced from a single sample in a study of T cell responses to AZD1222 COVID-19 vaccine. Sequencing was performed with immunoSEQ multiplex PCR; in TCRdb, only in-frame clones are kept and a portion is missing. The table includes roughly 120,000 clones, 85% to 90% detected once. The sample here was peripheral blood, taken 28 days after the second AZD1222 dose. All receptors come from an adult who received the AZD1222 COVID-19 vaccine.

The V and J genes are TRBV5-1 and TRBJ2-3; TRBD1 matches 10 bases. The germline gives CDR1 SGHRS, CDR2 YFSETQ. V lost 0 bases and J lost 4; bases outside the gene matches: 5. The CDR3 is 16 amino acids. The chain's CDR3 is CASSLGVTGGADTQYF. CDR3 nucleotide sequence: TGCGCCAGCAGCTTGGGGGTGACAGGGGGCGCAGATACGCAGTATTTT.

The chain uses TRBV6-5 and TRBJ1-3, with 7 bases fitting TRBD1. The J segment lost 0 bases and the V segment lost 10 bases, leaving 9 bases of the junction unmatched. The CDR3 is 15 residues long. Germline V gene data show CDR1 as MNHEY and CDR2 as SVGAGI. The CDR3 spells CATGQALLSGNTIYF. For the CDR3, the DNA is TGTGCCACCGGACAGGCCCTTCTCTCTGGAAACACCATATATTTT.

There are a few counts of this clone. This chain's CDR3 is CASGQDRYQETQYF. The DNA for the CDR3 is TGTGCCAGCGGACAGGACAGGTACCAAGAGACCCAGTACTTC. V usage is TRBV7-9 and J usage is TRBJ2-5; 7 nucleotides agree with TRBD1. J was trimmed by 0 bases and V by 8 bases; bases with no gene match: 6. CDR1 SEHNR and CDR2 FQNEAQ come from the germline V gene (reference sequence). The CDR3 extends over 14 amino acids.

The chain joins TRBV7-9 to TRBJ1-2; D possibly corresponds to TRBD1 (6 bases). Trimming took off 4 bases at V and 8 bases at J, with 17 bases between the two ends. Per germline, CDR1 SEHNR and CDR2 FQNEAQ (reference sequence). This CDR3 is 14 amino acids long. Here the CDR3 reads CASSSSGGAKGYTF. The CDR3 nucleotides read TGTGCCAGCAGCTCCTCTGGGGGGGCGAAAGGCTACACCTTC. The complete variable domain, with remaining parts taken from reference TRBV7-9 and TRBJ1-2, reads DTGVSQNPRHKITKRGQNVTFRCDPISEHNRLYWYRQTLGQGPEFLTYFQNEAQLEKSRLLSDRFSAERPKGSFSTLEIQRTEQGDSAMYLCASSSSGGAKGYTFGSGTRLTVV.

V usage is TRBV6-5 and J usage is TRBJ1-6; TRBD1 might be the D (5 bases). From germline, CDR1 is MNHEY and CDR2 SVGAGI. Trimming stripped 6 bases from V and 8 bases from J, with 17 bases between. This CDR3 is built from 15 residues. CDR3 region: CASRTGTFGDSPLHF. CDR3 nucleotides: TGTGCCAGCAGAACCGGGACCTTTGGGGATTCACCCCTCCACTTT.

The CDR3 protein is CAIAISGRPGNEQFF. As DNA, the CDR3 is TGTGCCATAGCCATTAGCGGGAGGCCGGGCAATGAGCAGTTCTTC. This sequence joins TRBV27 and TRBJ2-1; 10 bases agree with TRBD2. Trimming took 10 bases from V and 6 from J; bases not matched to a gene: 12. The CDR3 runs 15 residues. Germline values: CDR1 MNHEY, CDR2 SMNVEV (reference sequence).

The chain uses TRBV30 and TRBJ1-2, with D possibly being TRBD1 (5 bases). The CDR3 is 13 residues long. Looked up from germline, CDR1 is GTSNPN and CDR2 is SVGIG (reference sequence). V was pared by 1 base and J by 6 bases, with 12 bases between. CDR3 amino acids: CAWSGMAGHGYTF. The CDR3 DNA follows: TGTGCCTGGAGTGGGATGGCAGGGCATGGCTACACCTTC.

The chain has TRBV27 and TRBJ1-6, with TRBD1 as a possible D gene (5 bases). The CDR3 consists of 14 residues. Germline V gives CDR1 MNHEY, CDR2 SMNVEV (reference sequence). Trimming took off 4 bases at V and 4 bases at J, with 8 bases between the two ends. The CDR3 coding sequence is TGTGCCAGCAGTTGGGGCCATTATAATTCACCCCTCCACTTT. The encoded protein is CASSWGHYNSPLHF.

The V and J genes are TRBV7-2 and TRBJ2-7; D not resolved. The CDR3 length is 13 residues. Trimming removed 2 bases from V and 2 bases from J, with 7 bases in between. CDR1 is SGHTA, CDR2 FQGNSA, per germline. Here the CDR3 reads CASSLIMPYEQYF. CDR3 bases: TGTGCCAGCAGCTTAATTATGCCCTACGAGCAGTACTTC.

This sequence joins TRBV19 and TRBJ1-3; 10 nucleotides line up with TRBD1. The CDR3 runs to 17 residues. J was trimmed by 0 bases and V by 5 bases; bases with no gene match: 7. Germline V lookup: CDR1 LNHDA, CDR2 SQIVND (reference sequence). CDR3 DNA sequence: TGTGCCAGTAGTCTGCTGACAGGGGGCCTCTCTGGAAACACCATATATTTT. Its translation is CASSLLTGGLSGNTIYF.

This chain joins TRBV19 and TRBJ2-7; no reliable D call. Germline V lookup: CDR1 LNHDA, CDR2 SQIVND (reference sequence). CDR3 length equals 13 residues. Between the trimmed V and J ends, which lost 1 base and 2 bases, there was a span of 6 bases. The CDR3 DNA sequence: TGTGCCAGTAGTATAGGCAGCCCCTACGAGCAGTACTTC. It encodes CASSIGSPYEQYF.

The chain uses TRBV28 and TRBJ2-4; 7 bases match TRBD1. After removal of 6 bases from V and 4 bases from J, the junction contained 9 bases not matched to a gene. In germline, CDR1 is MDHEN, CDR2 SYDVKM. The CDR3 covers 15 residues. The CDR3 loop reads CASRAPTGVKNIQYF. CDR3 DNA sequence: TGTGCCAGCAGAGCGCCCACAGGGGTGAAAAACATTCAGTACTTC.

To note about this clone: The sample has other DNA sequences that encode this CDR3 too. V gene TRBV7-9 combines with J gene TRBJ1-2; D is ambiguous. Per the germline V gene, CDR1 is SEHNR and CDR2 is FQNEAQ (reference sequence). This CDR3 is 12 amino acids long. The V end lost 1 base, the J end lost 5 bases, and 5 bases lay between the germline ends. CDR3 DNA sequence: TGTGCCAGCAGCTTAGGGGATTATGGCTACACCTTC. As protein: CASSLGDYGYTF.

This chain connects TRBV5-6 to TRBJ1-1; possible D gene TRBD1, 6 bases. CDR1 and CDR2 (germline): SGHDT, YYEEEE. The CDR3 runs to 16 residues. Trimming shortened V by 1 base and J by 3 bases, and 16 bases separated the two germline ends. CDR3 protein: CASSLLGKGGYTEAFF. The CDR3 DNA is TGTGCCAGCAGCTTGTTGGGCAAGGGGGGTTACACTGAAGCTTTCTTT.

The chain carries TRBV28 and TRBJ1-5; perhaps TRBD1 as D (6 bases). CDR1 is MDHEN and CDR2 is SYDVKM in the germline V gene. Trimming took off 6 bases at V and 4 bases at J, with 16 bases between the two ends. This CDR3 contains 15 residues. DNA of the CDR3: TGTGCCAGCAGGCCCGGGACATGGGGAAATCAGCCCCAGCATTTT. Encoded protein: CASRPGTWGNQPQHF.

This clone has a single count. This rearrangement joins TRBV4-1 to TRBJ2-4, with 7 bases matching TRBD1. There are 17 residues in the CDR3. CDR1 and CDR2 from the germline V gene are MGHRA and YSYEKL. The V gene end was trimmed by 3 bases and the J gene end by 0 bases; junction bases not matched to a gene: 8. This CDR3 reads CASSHRDSRLAKNIQYF. DNA for the CDR3: TGCGCCAGCAGCCACCGGGACAGCCGTCTAGCCAAAAACATTCAGTACTTC.

The J gene is TRBJ1-5, the V gene TRBV19, with a tentative D call TRBD1 (6 bases). The CDR3 length is 15 residues. V dropped 7 bases and J dropped 0 bases, with 13 bases sitting between them. Germline assignment: CDR1 LNHDA and CDR2 SQIVND (reference sequence). The CDR3 bases are TGTGCCAGTACCGCGACAGGAGATAGCAATCAGCCCCAGCATTTT. Its protein is CASTATGDSNQPQHF.

The chain couples TRBV12-3 or TRBV12-4 to TRBJ2-2, with D possibly called TRBD1 or TRBD2 (5 bases each). V dropped 6 bases and J dropped 1 base, with 6 bases sitting between them. The CDR3 spans 13 residues. CDR3 amino acids: CASRGVNTGELFF. The CDR3 nucleotides read TGTGCCAGCAGGGGGGTGAACACCGGGGAGCTGTTTTTT.

This clone showed up just once. The chain is built from TRBV7-9 and TRBJ1-1, with 9 nucleotides matching TRBD1. Per the germline V gene, CDR1 is SEHNR and CDR2 is FQNEAQ (reference sequence). The CDR3 is 17 residues long. V lost 4 bases to trimming and J lost 4 bases; unmatched junction nucleotides: 13. CDR3 loop: CASSSRGGTGGVTEAFF. For the CDR3, the DNA is TGTGCCAGCAGCTCCCGAGGGGGTACAGGGGGCGTCACTGAAGCTTTCTTT.

The chain recombines TRBV7-2 with TRBJ2-7; 8 bases are a match to TRBD2. Germline values: CDR1 SGHTA, CDR2 FQGNSA. This CDR3 contains 13 residues. With 1 base clipped from V and 6 bases from J, the junction kept 2 bases outside the gene matches. The CDR3 coding sequence is TGTGCCAGCAGCTTAGGGCGGGAGGTCGAGCAGTACTTC. It translates to CASSLGREVEQYF.

The chain couples TRBV5-4 to TRBJ1-4; D is undetermined. Germline V gene data show CDR1 as SGHNT and CDR2 as YYREEE (reference sequence). Trimming removed 3 bases from V and 5 bases from J, with 11 bases in between. The CDR3 runs to 14 residues. The CDR3 bases are TGTGCCAGCAGCTGGGGTGGTATCAATGAAAAACTGTTTTTT. Translated, it gives CASSWGGINEKLFF.

This sequence joins TRBV7-2 and TRBJ1-2; D unresolved. Germline assignment: CDR1 SGHTA and CDR2 FQGNSA. Trimming stripped 4 bases from V and 8 bases from J, with 8 bases between. The CDR3 runs to 11 residues. As DNA, the CDR3 is TGTGCCAGCAGCTCCCGGCTCGGCTACACCTTC. As protein: CASSSRLGYTF.